This record looks at one TCR beta chain sequence and its context. Clones were sequenced by immunoSEQ multiplex PCR, and TCRdb holds only the in-frame ones, with some missing. In the table there are under 60,000 clones, over 85% of which are singletons. Time point reported: pre-reinfection, 55 to 20 weeks before reinfection detection. The sorted cells went straight to TCR sequencing with no prior in vitro expansion. These data originate in a study of memory CD8 T cells in hepatitis C reinfection. The overall study: HCV reinfection: RNA-positive following two negative tests at least 60 days apart.

Looked up from germline, CDR1 is MGHRA and CDR2 is YSYEKL. The CDR3 has 14 amino acids. The ends lost 7 bases at V and 0 bases at J; junction bases unmatched: 5. The chain recombines TRBV4-1 with TRBJ1-1; 7 nucleotides line up with TRBD1. This clonotype was sampled from a man between 18 and 35 years old with hepatitis C virus infection. The sequenced sample consisted of naive CD8+ T cells sorted from blood. The chain's CDR3 is CASKPGGMNTEAFF. CDR3 DNA: TGCGCCAGCAAACCAGGGGGGATGAACACTGAAGCTTTCTTT.